These 25 T cell receptor beta chains came from one sample sequenced in a study of T cell responses to AZD1222 COVID-19 vaccine (dated by TCRdb to about 2021). The library was built by means of the immunoSEQ multiplex PCR assay. TCRdb stores this immuneACCESS table with in-frame sequences only. Part of the clones is absent; in the studies checked, under half of the shortfall reflects unresolved V genes, and no reason is known for the rest. The sample data list some 100,000 clones, and about 89% of these were observed just once. The ten largest clones represent 7.1% of the sample. The time point label here, explained by the study, means: about 28 days (+/-7) after the second vaccine dose. This material consisted of peripheral blood, taken 28 days after the second AZD1222 dose. These TCRs come from an adult who received the AZD1222 COVID-19 vaccine.

The CDR3 region has the DNA TGCGCCAGCAGCTACAGGGAAAGCTCCTACAATGAGCAGTTCTTC. Protein: CASSYRESSYNEQFF. The rearrangement links TRBV4-3 to TRBJ2-1; D is perhaps TRBD1 (6 bases). V dropped 5 bases and J dropped 0 bases, with 11 bases sitting between them. This CDR3 spans 15 amino acids. The germline gives CDR1 LGHNA, CDR2 YSLEER.

The chain has TRBV7-2 and TRBJ2-2; 9 nucleotides line up with TRBD1. CDR3 length: 18 residues. Germline V gene data show CDR1 as SGHTA and CDR2 as FQGNSA. V shed 5 bases and J 8 bases; nucleotides not matched to a gene: 18. As DNA, the CDR3 is TGTGCCAGCAGCGTAGGACCCCCGGGACAGGGACCAAGGGGGGAGCTGTTTTTT. It translates to CASSVGPPGQGPRGELFF.

The rearrangement uses TRBV5-6 and TRBJ1-1; D call uncertain. This CDR3 is built from 14 residues. Germline V lookup: CDR1 SGHDT, CDR2 YYEEEE. With 1 base removed from V and 5 bases from J, the gap between germline ends came to 12 bases. CDR3 sequence (DNA): TGTGCCAGCAGCTTGTTAGGAAGGTGGACTGAAGCTTTCTTT. Protein product: CASSLLGRWTEAFF.

V and J are TRBV7-3 and TRBJ2-2, with TRBD2 matching over 9 bases. The CDR3 spans 17 residues. Germline V lookup: CDR1 SGHTA, CDR2 FQGTGA. After removal of 1 base from V and 4 bases from J, the junction contained 7 bases not matched to a gene. The CDR3 sequence is CASSLIRRREGTGELFF. DNA of the CDR3: TGTGCCAGCAGCTTAATTAGGCGGCGGGAGGGCACCGGGGAGCTGTTTTTT.

The rearrangement links TRBV5-1 to TRBJ1-2, with unresolved D. This CDR3 contains 14 residues. CDR1 SGHRS and CDR2 YFSETQ come from the germline V gene. With 0 bases removed from V and 5 bases from J, the gap between germline ends came to 11 bases. The CDR3 sequence is CASSLEPGGYGYTF. The CDR3 DNA is TGCGCCAGCAGCTTGGAGCCGGGAGGGTATGGCTACACCTTC.

V gene TRBV5-1 combines with J gene TRBJ2-3; 13 bases line up with TRBD2. The trim removed 4 bases at V and 6 bases at J, leaving 8 bases unmatched. Germline V gene data show CDR1 as SGHRS and CDR2 as YFSETQ. This CDR3 is built from 16 residues. The CDR3 nucleotides are TGCGCCAGCAGCCGGGGGACTAGCGGGACAATGGATACGCAGTATTTT. This encodes CASSRGTSGTMDTQYF.

A few counts support this clone. The rearrangement joins TRBV6-1 to TRBJ2-2, with D possibly TRBD1 on 5 matching bases. Germline V gene data show CDR1 as MNHNS and CDR2 as SASEGT. This CDR3 has 16 amino acids. V was clipped by 2 bases and J by 4 bases, with 14 bases between them. In DNA form, the CDR3 reads TGTGCCAGCAGTGAAATCTCGACAGTTAGCACCGGGGAGCTGTTTTTT. It specifies CASSEISTVSTGELFF.

This clone was found a few times. The V and J genes are TRBV4-1 and TRBJ2-1; no reliable D call. The CDR3 runs to 15 residues. V gave up 2 bases and J gave up 6 bases, with 14 bases separating them. Germline assignment: CDR1 MGHRA and CDR2 YSYEKL. The DNA of the CDR3 is TGCGCCAGCAGCCAATGGTTTGGTGACATCAATGAGCAGTTCTTC. Encoded protein: CASSQWFGDINEQFF.

The gene calls are TRBV6-5 and TRBJ1-2; D uncertain. The CDR3 runs 15 residues. Germline CDR1 is MNHEY and CDR2 is SVGAGI. The germline V and J ends were trimmed by 0 bases and 0 bases, with 8 bases remaining between them. CDR3 coding DNA: TGTGCCAGCAGTTACTCGATTCGGGCTAACTATGGCTACACCTTC. It is translated as CASSYSIRANYGYTF.

The chain carries TRBV7-2 and TRBJ1-2; D gene ambiguous. The CDR3 consists of 13 residues. Germline V gives CDR1 SGHTA, CDR2 FQGNSA. The V gene lost 5 bases and the J gene lost 2 bases, with 9 bases spanning the gap. The DNA for the CDR3 is TGTGCCAGCAGCGTGGTGGGGAACTATGGCTACACCTTC. Translated: CASSVVGNYGYTF.

The CDR3 DNA sequence: TGTGCCAGCAGTCTACAGCATGGATATGAAAAACTGTTTTTT. Translation gives CASSLQHGYEKLFF. This sequence joins TRBV27 and TRBJ1-4; no clear D. Trimming cost V 5 bases and J 6 bases, with 13 bases left between them. CDR3 length: 14 amino acids. Germline V gives CDR1 MNHEY, CDR2 SMNVEV (reference sequence).

This sequence joins TRBV28 and TRBJ1-1; 9 positions match TRBD1. Looked up from germline, CDR1 is MDHEN and CDR2 is SYDVKM. V shed 6 bases and J 5 bases; nucleotides not matched to a gene: 10. The CDR3 runs 15 residues. CDR3 in amino acids: CASSPSDRGRTEAFF. The CDR3 DNA reads as TGTGCCAGCAGCCCCTCAGACAGGGGGAGAACTGAAGCTTTCTTT.

This chain's CDR3 is CASSQGRVTGNTIYF. As DNA, the CDR3 is TGTGCCAGCAGCCAAGGACGGGTTACTGGAAACACCATATATTTT. This chain connects TRBV3-1 (or the pseudogene TRBV3-2) to TRBJ1-3, with D unclear. Trimming removed 1 base at V and 2 bases at J, with 9 bases between. The V gene's germline CDR1 is LGHDT and CDR2 YNNKEL (reference sequence). The CDR3 sequence is 15 residues long.

This CDR3 reads CASTYGQGSGNTIYF. The CDR3, as DNA: TGTGCCAGCACCTACGGACAGGGGTCTGGAAACACCATATATTTT. The chain is built from TRBV6-1 and TRBJ1-3; 9 bases match TRBD1. The CDR3 loop spans 15 amino acids. The germline gives CDR1 MNHNS, CDR2 SASEGT. Trimming removed 7 bases from V and 1 base from J; junction bases left unmatched: 5.

The chain uses TRBV18 and TRBJ1-1, with 7 bases matching TRBD1. The CDR3 is 17 amino acids. V lost 4 bases, J lost 5 bases, and 16 bases stayed unmatched. Looked up from germline, CDR1 is KGHSH and CDR2 is LQKENI. Written as DNA, the CDR3 is TGTGCCAGCTCACGTCTCCCGAGACAGGGTAGTACGACTGAAGCTTTCTTT. This sequence encodes CASSRLPRQGSTTEAFF. Based on the CDR3 plus reference TRBV18 and TRBJ1-1, the full variable domain is NAGVMQNPRHLVRRRGQEARLRCSPMKGHSHVYWYRQLPEEGLKFMVYLQKENIIDESGMPKERFSAEFPKEGPSILRIQQVVRGDSAAYFCASSRLPRQGSTTEAFFGQGTRLTVV.

The chain employs TRBV7-6 and TRBJ2-1, with D uncertain. The CDR3 is made up of 13 amino acids. The germline CDR1 and CDR2 sequences are SGHVS and FNYEAQ. The ends were cut back, 8 bases at V and 0 bases at J, with 8 bases in the middle. This chain's CDR3 is CASGLTSYNEQFF. CDR3 nucleotides: TGTGCCAGCGGGCTGACCTCCTACAATGAGCAGTTCTTC. Combining the CDR3 with reference TRBV7-6 and TRBJ2-1 gives the whole variable domain GAGVSQSPRYKVTKRGQDVALRCDPISGHVSLYWYRQALGQGPEFLTYFNYEAQQDKSGLPNDRFSAERPEGSISTLTIQRTEQRDSAMYRCASGLTSYNEQFFGPGTRLTVL.

The chain links TRBV3-1 (or the pseudogene TRBV3-2) to TRBJ1-2; 8 bases agree with TRBD1. CDR3 length: 14 amino acids. CDR1 and CDR2 (germline): LGHDT, YNNKEL (reference sequence). The V and J ends lost 5 bases and 5 bases, in that order; junction bases with no gene match: 7. The CDR3 region is CASSSWTGQYGYTF. Written as DNA, the CDR3 is TGTGCCAGCAGCTCCTGGACAGGGCAATATGGCTACACCTTC.

This sequence joins TRBV6-5 and TRBJ1-1; D perhaps matches TRBD1 (5 bases). Germline V lookup: CDR1 MNHEY, CDR2 SVGAGI. Trimming removed 7 bases from V and 3 bases from J, with 12 bases in between. This CDR3 has 13 amino acids. CDR3 sequence reads: CASTLRGDTEAFF. The CDR3 nucleotides are TGTGCCAGCACCCTCCGGGGGGACACTGAAGCTTTCTTT.

The chain uses TRBV5-4 and TRBJ2-3, with D possibly matching TRBD1 (6 bases). Trimming shortened V by 7 bases and J by 3 bases, and 18 bases separated the two germline ends. CDR1 and CDR2 from the germline V gene are SGHNT and YYREEE (reference sequence). The CDR3 covers 15 residues. This CDR3 reads CASARDRGGTDTQYF. Written as DNA, the CDR3 is TGTGCCAGCGCCCGGGACCGAGGGGGAACAGATACGCAGTATTTT.

This sequence joins TRBV12-3 or TRBV12-4 and TRBJ1-6, with a weak D call TRBD1 (5 bases). The CDR3 contains 13 residues. Trimming cost V 5 bases and J 7 bases, with 9 bases left between them. The CDR3 DNA is TGTGCCAGCAGTCGGAAGGGGAATTCACCCCTCCACTTT. As protein: CASSRKGNSPLHF.

This CDR3 reads CASSPTPAVSSGNTIYF. The CDR3, as DNA: TGTGCCAGCTCACCCACCCCGGCGGTGAGCTCTGGAAACACCATATATTTT. V and J are TRBV18 and TRBJ1-3; D unclear. V was clipped by 3 bases and J by 0 bases, with 15 bases between them. CDR3 length: 17 residues. The germline gives CDR1 KGHSH, CDR2 LQKENI.

The chain carries TRBV7-9 and TRBJ1-5; D is ambiguous. The CDR3 extends over 15 amino acids. Trimming pared 5 bases from V and 2 bases from J, leaving 13 bases between. Germline V gives CDR1 SEHNR, CDR2 FQNEAQ (reference sequence). CDR3 coding DNA: TGTGCCAGCAGCCCCCTCGGGAAGGGCAATCAGCCCCAGCATTTT. It yields the protein CASSPLGKGNQPQHF.

CDR3 sequence reads: CASSSPSTGIDTGELFF. DNA for the CDR3: TGTGCCAGCAGCTCCCCCTCGACAGGGATCGACACCGGGGAGCTGTTTTTT. The chain is built from TRBV13 and TRBJ2-2; 7 bases match TRBD1. J was trimmed by 3 bases and V by 4 bases; bases with no gene match: 11. The CDR3 length is 17 residues. The germline CDR1 and CDR2 sequences are PRHDT and FYEKMQ (reference sequence).

A word on this clone: The sample has other DNA sequences that encode this CDR3 too. V is TRBV27 and J is TRBJ2-7; 8 nucleotides align to TRBD1. Germline lookup yields CDR1 MNHEY and CDR2 SMNVEV (reference sequence). The length of the CDR3 is 14 residues. With 5 bases clipped from V and 3 bases from J, the junction kept 6 bases outside the gene matches. The CDR3 sequence: CASSLGQGFYEQYF. CDR3 nucleotides: TGTGCCAGCAGTCTAGGACAGGGTTTCTACGAGCAGTACTTC.

J is TRBJ1-2 and V is TRBV6-5; D is possibly TRBD1 (5 bases). The CDR3 extends over 15 amino acids. Trimming took 2 bases from V and 1 from J, leaving 11 bases between them. CDR1 is MNHEY, CDR2 SVGAGI, per germline. Here the CDR3 DNA reads TGTGCCAGCAGTTACGGGGAGGGGAGTAACTATGGCTACACCTTC. It yields the protein CASSYGEGSNYGYTF.